The rows below give T cell receptor beta chains drawn from one sample of a study of shared clonotypes between healthy human individuals. Here immunoSEQ multiplex PCR was the method, and the copy in TCRdb shows in-frame clones only, minus some. Here the sample spans some 2,000,000 clones, 85% to 95% being singletons. The sample comprised naive CD8+ T cells sorted from blood. These TCRs come from a young man in good health. The CDR3 runs from the conserved cysteine through the conserved F or W. A D gene is named only where the DNA matches it firmly. Size is stated for part of the rows, as once, few or many counts, or as a class when the clone is expanded.

cdr3_aa: CASREGPGDTQYF; cdr3_nt: TGTGCCAGCAGAGAAGGGCCGGGAGATACGCAGTATTTT; d_call: NA; v_call: TRBV7-9; j_call: TRBJ2-3; clone_size: NA
cdr3_aa: CAQRGTSGSNEQYF; cdr3_nt: TGTGCCCAACGGGGGACTAGCGGGAGTAACGAGCAGTACTTC; d_call: TRBD2; v_call: TRBV30; j_call: TRBJ2-7; clone_size: NA
cdr3_aa: CASSLGRSPYEKLFF; cdr3_nt: TGTGCCAGCAGCTTAGGACGGTCACCCTATGAAAAACTGTTTTTT; d_call: NA; v_call: TRBV5-6; j_call: TRBJ1-4; clone_size: NA
cdr3_aa: CASSLVQSNEQFF; cdr3_nt: TGCGCCAGCAGCTTGGTACAGTCCAATGAGCAGTTCTTC; d_call: NA; v_call: TRBV5-1; j_call: TRBJ2-1; clone_size: NA
cdr3_aa: CASDQGQSNSPLHF; cdr3_nt: TGCGCCAGCGATCAGGGACAGAGTAATTCACCCCTCCACTTT; d_call: TRBD1; v_call: TRBV10-1; j_call: TRBJ1-6; clone_size: few
cdr3_aa: CASSPGRRDYEQYF; cdr3_nt: TGTGCCAGCAGTCCAGGACGGAGAGACTACGAGCAGTACTTC; d_call: NA; v_call: TRBV27; j_call: TRBJ2-7; clone_size: NA
cdr3_aa: CSVGSITGEGETQYF; cdr3_nt: TGCAGCGTGGGGTCAATTACAGGGGAGGGGGAGACCCAGTACTTC; d_call: NA; v_call: TRBV29-1; j_call: TRBJ2-5; clone_size: NA
cdr3_aa: CASSADFRDRTDTQYF; cdr3_nt: TGTGCCAGCAGCGCGGACTTCAGGGACCGCACAGATACGCAGTATTTT; d_call: NA; v_call: TRBV11-2; j_call: TRBJ2-3; clone_size: NA
cdr3_aa: CASSEGSSSTEAFF; cdr3_nt: TGCGCCAGCAGTGAGGGCAGCTCAAGCACTGAAGCTTTCTTT; d_call: NA; v_call: TRBV10-1; j_call: TRBJ1-1; clone_size: NA
cdr3_aa: CAAFDITTYEQYF; cdr3_nt: TGTGCCGCGTTCGACATAACTACCTACGAGCAGTACTTC; d_call: NA; v_call: TRBV6-1; j_call: TRBJ2-7; clone_size: NA
cdr3_aa: CASVILGTGSDF; cdr3_nt: TGTGCCAGCGTAATTCTAGGGACAGGGAGCGACTTC; d_call: TRBD1; v_call: TRBV6-1; j_call: TRBJ1-2; clone_size: once
cdr3_aa: CASSSPQNIQYF; cdr3_nt: TGTGCCAGCAGCTCCCCCCAAAACATTCAGTACTTC; d_call: NA; v_call: TRBV7-9; j_call: TRBJ2-4; clone_size: NA
cdr3_aa: CASSAGISGNTIYF; cdr3_nt: TGTGCCAGCAGTGCCGGCATCTCTGGAAACACCATATATTTT; d_call: NA; v_call: TRBV2; j_call: TRBJ1-3; clone_size: NA
cdr3_aa: CASSQDPSSTDTQYF; cdr3_nt: TGCGCCAGCAGCCAAGATCCTAGCAGCACAGATACGCAGTATTTT; d_call: NA; v_call: TRBV4-3; j_call: TRBJ2-3; clone_size: NA
cdr3_aa: CASTGRLAVDYNEQFF; cdr3_nt: TGTGCCAGCACCGGCCGGCTAGCGGTTGACTACAATGAGCAGTTCTTC; d_call: TRBD2; v_call: TRBV11-2; j_call: TRBJ2-1; clone_size: NA
cdr3_aa: CASSPDPDTQYF; cdr3_nt: TGTGCCAGCAGTCCCGACCCAGATACGCAGTATTTT; d_call: NA; v_call: TRBV28; j_call: TRBJ2-3; clone_size: NA
cdr3_aa: CASSLIRDSSYEQYF; cdr3_nt: TGTGCCAGCAGCTTAATCCGGGACAGCTCCTACGAGCAGTACTTC; d_call: TRBD1; v_call: TRBV7-8; j_call: TRBJ2-7; clone_size: NA
cdr3_aa: CASSEEVPFYYGYTF; cdr3_nt: TGTGCCAGCAGTGAGGAGGTGCCGTTCTACTATGGCTACACCTTC; d_call: NA; v_call: TRBV2; j_call: TRBJ1-2; clone_size: NA
cdr3_aa: CASSSGGESSYNEQFF; cdr3_nt: TGTGCCAGCAGCAGCGGGGGGGAAAGCTCCTACAATGAGCAGTTCTTC; d_call: TRBD2; v_call: TRBV2; j_call: TRBJ2-1; clone_size: NA
cdr3_aa: CASSQVYDEQFF; cdr3_nt: TGTGCCAGTAGTCAGGTTTACGATGAGCAGTTCTTC; d_call: NA; v_call: TRBV19; j_call: TRBJ2-1; clone_size: NA
cdr3_aa: CASSLSVGEGGWEQFF; cdr3_nt: TGCGCCAGCAGCTTGAGTGTGGGAGAGGGGGGCTGGGAGCAGTTCTTC; d_call: NA; v_call: TRBV5-1; j_call: TRBJ2-1; clone_size: NA
cdr3_aa: CASSQDIGVSREQYF; cdr3_nt: TGCGCCAGCAGCCAAGACATCGGGGTTTCTCGCGAGCAGTACTTC; d_call: NA; v_call: TRBV4-1; j_call: TRBJ2-7; clone_size: NA
cdr3_aa: CASAGGEKLFF; cdr3_nt: TGTGCCAGCGCCGGGGGTGAAAAACTGTTTTTT; d_call: NA; v_call: TRBV6-1; j_call: TRBJ1-4; clone_size: NA
cdr3_aa: CASSTDRDWVNYGYTF; cdr3_nt: TGTGCCAGCAGCACGGACAGGGATTGGGTTAACTATGGCTACACCTTC; d_call: TRBD1; v_call: TRBV28; j_call: TRBJ1-2; clone_size: NA
cdr3_aa: CASTPRGVGDTQYF; cdr3_nt: TGTGCCAGTACCCCCCGGGGAGTCGGAGATACGCAGTATTTT; d_call: NA; v_call: TRBV19; j_call: TRBJ2-3; clone_size: NA
cdr3_aa: CASSQGQASYEQYF; cdr3_nt: TGCGCCAGCAGCCAAGGTCAGGCCTCCTACGAGCAGTACTTC; d_call: NA; v_call: TRBV4-1; j_call: TRBJ2-7; clone_size: NA
cdr3_aa: CASSRGGAYEQYF; cdr3_nt: TGTGCTAGCAGTAGGGGGGGAGCCTACGAGCAGTACTTC; d_call: NA; v_call: TRBV7-7; j_call: TRBJ2-7; clone_size: once
cdr3_aa: CASSSGTESNLAKNIQYF; cdr3_nt: TGTGCCAGCAGCTCAGGGACAGAGAGTAATCTAGCCAAAAACATTCAGTACTTC; d_call: TRBD1; v_call: TRBV13; j_call: TRBJ2-4; clone_size: NA
cdr3_aa: CAISEGDPPNEKLFF; cdr3_nt: TGTGCCATCAGTGAGGGGGATCCCCCTAATGAAAAACTGTTTTTT; d_call: NA; v_call: TRBV10-3; j_call: TRBJ1-4; clone_size: once
cdr3_aa: CASSQVGLTLRSSGNTIYF; cdr3_nt: TGCGCCAGCAGCCAAGTCGGGCTGACCCTCAGGAGCTCTGGAAACACCATATATTTT; d_call: NA; v_call: TRBV4-1; j_call: TRBJ1-3; clone_size: NA
cdr3_aa: CASMGTYGYTF; cdr3_nt: TGTGCCAGTATGGGAACCTATGGCTACACCTTC; d_call: NA; v_call: TRBV19; j_call: TRBJ1-2; clone_size: once
cdr3_aa: CASSPKTSGRTFTGELFF; cdr3_nt: TGTGCCAGCAGTCCGAAGACTAGCGGGAGGACCTTCACCGGGGAGCTGTTTTTT; d_call: TRBD2; v_call: TRBV7-9; j_call: TRBJ2-2; clone_size: NA
cdr3_aa: CASSLGGPGTEAFF; cdr3_nt: TGTGCCAGCAGTCTCGGAGGCCCGGGGACTGAAGCTTTCTTT; d_call: NA; v_call: TRBV27; j_call: TRBJ1-1; clone_size: NA
cdr3_aa: CASNGLAGGNEQFF; cdr3_nt: TGTGCCAGCAACGGACTAGCGGGAGGAAATGAGCAGTTCTTC; d_call: TRBD2; v_call: TRBV6-6; j_call: TRBJ2-1; clone_size: NA
cdr3_aa: CASSLASGSIQFF; cdr3_nt: TGTGCCAGCAGTTTGGCTAGCGGGAGCATACAGTTCTTC; d_call: TRBD2; v_call: TRBV27; j_call: TRBJ2-1; clone_size: NA
cdr3_aa: CAWSVESYNEQFF; cdr3_nt: TGTGCCTGGAGTGTAGAGAGTTACAATGAGCAGTTCTTC; d_call: NA; v_call: TRBV30; j_call: TRBJ2-1; clone_size: NA
cdr3_aa: CASSLEAGGGYTF; cdr3_nt: TGCGCCAGCAGCTTGGAGGCAGGGGGTGGCTACACCTTC; d_call: TRBD1; v_call: TRBV5-1; j_call: TRBJ1-2; clone_size: NA
cdr3_aa: CASSQAAGVSGNTIYF; cdr3_nt: TGCGCCAGCAGCCAAGCCGCAGGCGTTTCTGGAAACACCATATATTTT; d_call: NA; v_call: TRBV4-1; j_call: TRBJ1-3; clone_size: NA
cdr3_aa: CASSIQGAHGYTF; cdr3_nt: TGTGCCAGCAGCATACAGGGGGCTCACGGCTACACCTTC; d_call: TRBD1; v_call: TRBV27; j_call: TRBJ1-2; clone_size: NA
cdr3_aa: CASSLTPVNSYEQYF; cdr3_nt: TGCGCCAGCAGCCTAACCCCCGTGAACTCCTACGAGCAGTACTTC; d_call: NA; v_call: TRBV4-3; j_call: TRBJ2-7; clone_size: NA
cdr3_aa: CASSDNGGVDTYEQYF; cdr3_nt: TGTGCCAGCAGTGATAATGGGGGGGTAGACACCTACGAGCAGTACTTC; d_call: TRBD2; v_call: TRBV2; j_call: TRBJ2-7; clone_size: NA
cdr3_aa: CASSLLAGGWDIQYF; cdr3_nt: TGTGCCAGCAGTCTACTAGCGGGGGGCTGGGACATTCAGTACTTC; d_call: TRBD2; v_call: TRBV27; j_call: TRBJ2-4; clone_size: once
cdr3_aa: CASSSYQETQYF; cdr3_nt: TGTGCCAGCAGCTCGTACCAAGAGACCCAGTACTTC; d_call: NA; v_call: TRBV13; j_call: TRBJ2-5; clone_size: NA
cdr3_aa: CASSSSGTPTGELFF; cdr3_nt: TGTGCCAGCAGTTCTAGCGGGACGCCCACCGGGGAGCTGTTTTTT; d_call: TRBD2; v_call: TRBV6-6; j_call: TRBJ2-2; clone_size: NA
cdr3_aa: CASSRLGPGVNTEAFF; cdr3_nt: TGTGCCAGTAGTAGGTTGGGACCCGGTGTGAACACTGAAGCTTTCTTT; d_call: NA; v_call: TRBV19; j_call: TRBJ1-1; clone_size: NA
cdr3_aa: CASSLATGQGYEQYF; cdr3_nt: TGTGCCAGCAGCCTTGCTACCGGACAGGGCTACGAGCAGTACTTC; d_call: TRBD1; v_call: TRBV7-6; j_call: TRBJ2-7; clone_size: NA
cdr3_aa: CASSLVSTEAFF; cdr3_nt: TGTGCCAGCAGCTTGGTGAGCACTGAAGCTTTCTTT; d_call: NA; v_call: TRBV5-6; j_call: TRBJ1-1; clone_size: NA
cdr3_aa: CASSQESGNLYEQYF; cdr3_nt: TGCGCCAGCAGCCAAGAAAGCGGGAACCTCTACGAGCAGTACTTC; d_call: TRBD2; v_call: TRBV4-3; j_call: TRBJ2-7; clone_size: NA
cdr3_aa: CASSLAGPAKNIQYF; cdr3_nt: TGTGCCAGCAGCTTAGCAGGCCCGGCCAAAAACATTCAGTACTTC; d_call: NA; v_call: TRBV11-2; j_call: TRBJ2-4; clone_size: NA
cdr3_aa: CASSPSSAYNEQFF; cdr3_nt: TGTGCCAGCAGCCCCTCTAGCGCGTACAATGAGCAGTTCTTC; d_call: NA; v_call: TRBV9; j_call: TRBJ2-1; clone_size: NA
cdr3_aa: CASSYSMAGGRYEQFF; cdr3_nt: TGTGCCAGCAGTTACTCGATGGCGGGAGGGCGCTATGAGCAGTTCTTC; d_call: TRBD2; v_call: TRBV6-5; j_call: TRBJ2-1; clone_size: NA
cdr3_aa: CASFDLGHTRGELFF; cdr3_nt: TGCGCCAGCTTCGACTTAGGCCACACCCGCGGGGAGCTGTTTTTT; d_call: NA; v_call: TRBV5-1; j_call: TRBJ2-2; clone_size: NA